One and the same sample provided the 24 T cell receptor beta chains below, sequenced in a study of human thymus T cells. TCRdb's copy holds only in-frame clones and misses some; the assay was immunoSEQ multiplex PCR. The sample consists of tens of thousands of clones, nearly 95% of them appearing once. Sequences were obtained from blood. The origin of the receptors is a boy less than two years old with a congenital heart defect but otherwise immunologically healthy.

The chain joins TRBV6-4 to TRBJ2-1, with TRBD1 matching 8 bases. The J segment lost 3 bases and the V segment lost 6 bases, leaving 7 bases of the junction unmatched. The CDR3 extends over 15 amino acids. CDR1 and CDR2 from the germline V gene are MRHNA and SNTAGT. The CDR3 region is CASRRDRWVYNEQFF. The DNA for the CDR3 is TGTGCCAGCAGACGGGACAGGTGGGTCTACAATGAGCAGTTCTTC.

The rearrangement joins TRBV4-2 to TRBJ2-3; the D is unclear. The CDR3 is 17 residues long. Germline V gives CDR1 LGHNA, CDR2 YNFKEQ. V shed 0 bases and J shed 0 bases, with 13 bases lying between them. This chain's CDR3 is CASSQERASLSTDTQYF. The CDR3 DNA reads as TGTGCCAGCAGCCAAGAACGGGCCAGCCTTAGCACAGATACGCAGTATTTT.

V and J are TRBV7-2 and TRBJ2-5; TRBD2 matches at 10 bases. The CDR3 is made up of 15 amino acids. The junction had 0 bases not matched to a gene; V was cut back by 1 base and J by 1 base. CDR1 and CDR2 (germline): SGHTA, FQGNSA. The chain's CDR3 is CASSLERGGQETQYF. Here the CDR3 DNA reads TGTGCCAGCAGCTTAGAGCGGGGGGGCCAAGAGACCCAGTACTTC.

The chain has TRBV19 and TRBJ1-1, with a weak D call TRBD1 (6 bases). Trimming took off 5 bases at V and 0 bases at J, with 19 bases between the two ends. Germline loops: CDR1 LNHDA, CDR2 SQIVND (reference sequence). The CDR3 is 17 amino acids. CDR3 in amino acids: CASSRYREGYMNTEAFF. For the CDR3, the DNA is TGTGCCAGTAGTCGCTACAGGGAGGGTTACATGAACACTGAAGCTTTCTTT.

For the CDR3, the DNA is TGTGCCAGCAGCTTCCCAGCGGGGGGCGTAGAGACCCAGTACTTC. This gives the protein CASSFPAGGVETQYF. The chain combines TRBV5-4 with TRBJ2-5, with TRBD2 identical over 9 bases. Per germline, CDR1 SGHNT and CDR2 YYREEE (reference sequence). J gave up 4 bases and V 2 bases, and 6 bases lay outside the gene matches. The CDR3 contains 15 residues. The full variable domain, in which reference TRBV5-4 and TRBJ2-5 provide the parts outside the CDR3, is ETGVTQSPTHLIKTRGQQVTLRCSSQSGHNTVSWYQQALGQGPQFIFQYYREEENGRGNFPPRFSGLQFPNYSSELNVNALELDDSALYLCASSFPAGGVETQYFGPGTRLLVL.

The rearrangement joins TRBV5-1 to TRBJ2-3, with D perhaps being TRBD1 or TRBD2 (6 bases each). V lost 0 bases and J 0 bases, leaving 11 bases between the germline ends. This CDR3 has 16 residues. Germline V gene lookup returns CDR1 SGHRS and CDR2 YFSETQ. CDR3 loop: CASSLGGGQSTDTQYF. The DNA for the CDR3 is TGCGCCAGCAGCTTGGGTGGGGGGCAAAGCACAGATACGCAGTATTTT.

Here the CDR3 reads CASSLQGANYGYTF. The CDR3 bases are TGTGCCAGCAGCTTACAGGGGGCTAACTATGGCTACACCTTC. This chain uses TRBV7-2 with TRBJ1-2, with 7 bases identical to TRBD1. CDR3 size: 14 residues. CDR1 SGHTA and CDR2 FQGNSA come from the germline V gene. V lost 2 bases, J lost 0 bases, and 0 bases stayed unmatched.

The chain combines TRBV10-3 with TRBJ1-1, with D hard to call. CDR1 and CDR2 (germline): ENHRY, SYGVKD. Between the trimmed V and J ends, which lost 9 bases and 2 bases, there was a span of 19 bases. The CDR3 runs 15 residues. The DNA of the CDR3 is TGTGCCATGAGCCACAAGGGTGGATATAACACTGAAGCTTTCTTT. Translation gives CAMSHKGGYNTEAFF.

The J gene is TRBJ1-3, the V gene TRBV28, with D hard to call. V was cut by 1 base and J by 5 bases, with 9 bases left in between. The length of the CDR3 is 14 residues. Germline CDR1 is MDHEN and CDR2 is SYDVKM. The CDR3 region is CASSLFLRRNTIYF. CDR3 DNA sequence: TGTGCCAGCAGTTTATTTCTTCGTCGAAACACCATATATTTT.

The CDR3 coding sequence is TGCAGCGTTGAAGGACGTCTTAACTATGGCTACACCTTC. This sequence encodes CSVEGRLNYGYTF. The chain recombines TRBV29-1 with TRBJ1-2; D ambiguous. This CDR3 is built from 13 residues. V lost 1 base and J 1 base, leaving 7 bases between the germline ends. CDR1 is SQVTM, CDR2 ANQGSEA, per germline.

For the CDR3, the DNA is TGTGCCAGCAGTGAGGGAGGGAACTATGGCTACACCTTC. Its protein product is CASSEGGNYGYTF. The chain recombines TRBV28 with TRBJ1-2; D ambiguous. Germline V gives CDR1 MDHEN, CDR2 SYDVKM. This CDR3 is 13 amino acids long. V lost 5 bases, J lost 2 bases, and 9 bases lay in between.

The sample holds one count of this clone. The gene calls are TRBV23-1 and TRBJ1-5; tentative D call: TRBD1 (5 bases). TRBV23-1 is an ORF for which the function is uncertain. The length of the CDR3 is 16 residues. V lost 2 bases and J lost 4, with 15 bases in between. CDR3 DNA: TGCGCCAGCAGTCAAAACCGTCAGGGAAGAAATCAGCCCCAGCATTTT. Translating it yields CASSQNRQGRNQPQHF.

CDR3 in DNA: TGCAGCGTCACAGGGTACCTGAACACTGAAGCTTTCTTT. Amino acids: CSVTGYLNTEAFF. The chain employs TRBV29-1 and TRBJ1-1; D perhaps matches TRBD1 (6 bases). V dropped 6 bases and J dropped 0 bases, with 11 bases sitting between them. The CDR3 loop spans 13 amino acids. Germline-derived CDR1 and CDR2 are SQVTM and ANQGSEA.

The chain links TRBV5-1 to TRBJ2-5; 8 nucleotides match TRBD2. CDR1 and CDR2 from the germline V gene are SGHRS and YFSETQ. With V trimmed by 8 bases and J by 1 base, 7 bases remained unmatched. The CDR3 consists of 14 residues. The CDR3 nucleotides are TGCGCCAGTACCGGGACTAGTGGCCAAGAGACCCAGTACTTC. Translation: CASTGTSGQETQYF. The variable domain in full, completed from reference TRBV5-1 and TRBJ2-5, reads KAGVTQTPRYLIKTRGQQVTLSCSPISGHRSVSWYQQTPGQGLQFLFEYFSETQRNKGNFPGRFSGRQFSNSRSEMNVSTLELGDSALYLCASTGTSGQETQYFGPGTRLLVL.

The J gene is TRBJ1-1, the V gene TRBV6-1; 7 bases match TRBD1. The CDR3 has 13 residues. V shed 7 bases and J 1 base; nucleotides not matched to a gene: 3. CDR1 and CDR2 from the germline V gene are MNHNS and SASEGT. CDR3 DNA: TGTGCCAGCACCCAGGGGGGGAACACTGAAGCTTTCTTT. Translated, it gives CASTQGGNTEAFF.

The chain recombines TRBV5-1 with TRBJ2-3; 8 bases map to TRBD2. Trimming at V came to 0 bases and at J to 0 bases, leaving 0 bases not matched to a gene. Per the germline V gene, CDR1 is SGHRS and CDR2 is YFSETQ. The CDR3 has 15 residues. The CDR3 nucleotides read TGCGCCAGCAGCTTGGCTAGCGGGAGCACAGATACGCAGTATTTT. Its protein product is CASSLASGSTDTQYF. Full variable domain (rest looked up from reference TRBV5-1 and TRBJ2-3): KAGVTQTPRYLIKTRGQQVTLSCSPISGHRSVSWYQQTPGQGLQFLFEYFSETQRNKGNFPGRFSGRQFSNSRSEMNVSTLELGDSALYLCASSLASGSTDTQYFGPGTRLTVL.

The chain has TRBV7-2 and TRBJ1-1; D is uncertain. In germline, CDR1 is SGHTA, CDR2 FQGNSA. Deletions cut 5 bases from V and 0 bases from J, with 10 bases between. This CDR3 region has 14 residues. CDR3 DNA sequence: TGTGCCAGCAGCCGCTCGACGGTGAACACTGAAGCTTTCTTT. Encoded protein: CASSRSTVNTEAFF.

The chain couples TRBV4-1 to TRBJ1-2; possibly TRBD1 for D (5 bases). The CDR3 extends over 15 amino acids. Germline CDR1 is MGHRA and CDR2 is YSYEKL. With 2 bases removed from V and 5 bases from J, the gap between germline ends came to 15 bases. In nucleotides, the CDR3 is TGCGCCAGCAGCCAACTGGTAGGGGTAAGATATGGCTACACCTTC. This sequence encodes CASSQLVGVRYGYTF.

The chain recombines TRBV9 with TRBJ2-2; TRBD2 matches 10 bases. V was clipped by 4 bases and J by 2 bases; unmatched bases: 2. Germline CDR1 reads SGDLS; CDR2 reads YYNGEE. This CDR3 is built from 15 residues. The DNA for the CDR3 is TGTGCCAGCAGCCTAGCGGGGGACAACACCGGGGAGCTGTTTTTT. It yields the protein CASSLAGDNTGELFF. The full variable domain, with the rest looked up from reference TRBV9 and TRBJ2-2, is DSGVTQTPKHLITATGQRVTLRCSPRSGDLSVYWYQQSLDQGLQFLIQYYNGEERAKGNILERFSAQQFPDLHSELNLSSLELGDSALYFCASSLAGDNTGELFFGEGSRLTVL.

The chain uses TRBV4-1 and TRBJ1-5; the D is unclear. The CDR3 spans 13 residues. Germline V gene sequence: CDR1 MGHRA, CDR2 YSYEKL. Trimming removed 4 bases from V and 8 bases from J, with 12 bases in between. The CDR3 DNA follows: TGCGCCAGCAGCCTTGGCCCGCGGGAGCCCCAGCATTTT. Amino acids: CASSLGPREPQHF.

The chain is built from TRBV28 and TRBJ1-1; D not resolved. Looked up from germline, CDR1 is MDHEN and CDR2 is SYDVKM. The CDR3 is made up of 15 amino acids. The ends were cut back, 6 bases at V and 1 base at J, with 15 bases in the middle. The CDR3 protein is CASRPSSKTNTEAFF. For the CDR3, the DNA is TGTGCCAGCAGGCCCTCGAGTAAAACGAACACTGAAGCTTTCTTT.

This rearrangement joins TRBV5-4 to TRBJ2-6, with D unclear. V lost 7 bases and J 4 bases, leaving 6 bases between the germline ends. The CDR3 length is 12 residues. Looked up from germline, CDR1 is SGHNT and CDR2 is YYREEE (reference sequence). Here the CDR3 reads CASSRGANVLTF. The CDR3 DNA sequence: TGTGCCAGCTCTAGGGGGGCCAACGTCCTGACTTTC.

This rearrangement joins TRBV5-4 to TRBJ2-1; D might be TRBD2 (7 bases). The germline V gene has CDR1 SGHNT and CDR2 YYREEE (reference sequence). V shed 1 base and J shed 9 bases, with 11 bases lying between them. CDR3 length equals 13 residues. CDR3 residues: CASSLKGGGEQFF. The CDR3 nucleotides are TGTGCCAGCAGCTTGAAGGGGGGGGGTGAGCAGTTCTTC.

The rearrangement uses TRBV2 and TRBJ2-5; TRBD2 agrees at 13 bases. V gave up 5 bases and J gave up 4 bases; unmatched junction bases: 13. Germline V CDR1 and CDR2: SNHLY, FYNNEI. The CDR3 contains 18 residues. This chain's CDR3 is CASSTRLAGGYEGETQYF. The CDR3 DNA follows: TGTGCCAGCAGTACACGACTAGCGGGGGGCTACGAGGGAGAGACCCAGTACTTC. The full variable domain, with the rest looked up from reference TRBV2 and TRBJ2-5, is EPEVTQTPSHQVTQMGQEVILRCVPISNHLYFYWYRQILGQKVEFLVSFYNNEISEKSEIFDDQFSVERPDGSNFTLKIRSTKLEDSAMYFCASSTRLAGGYEGETQYFGPGTRLLVL.